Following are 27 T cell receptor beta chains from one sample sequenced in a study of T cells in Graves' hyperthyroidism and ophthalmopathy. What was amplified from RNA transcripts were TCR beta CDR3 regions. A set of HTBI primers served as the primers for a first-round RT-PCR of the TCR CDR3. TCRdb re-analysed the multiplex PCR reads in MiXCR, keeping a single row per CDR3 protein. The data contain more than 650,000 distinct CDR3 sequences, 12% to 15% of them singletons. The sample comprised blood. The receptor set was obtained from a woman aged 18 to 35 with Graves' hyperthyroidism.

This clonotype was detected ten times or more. CDR3 nucleotides: TGTGCCAGCAGTGAAGCGCCCAGGGCTAACTATGGCTACACCTTC. Amino acid sequence: CASSEAPRANYGYTF. J is TRBJ1-2 and V is TRBV2, with D maybe TRBD1 (5 bases). The CDR3 is made up of 15 amino acids. V was shortened by 0 bases and J by 0 bases, with 8 bases between the two germline ends. Germline lookup yields CDR1 SNHLY and CDR2 FYNNEI.

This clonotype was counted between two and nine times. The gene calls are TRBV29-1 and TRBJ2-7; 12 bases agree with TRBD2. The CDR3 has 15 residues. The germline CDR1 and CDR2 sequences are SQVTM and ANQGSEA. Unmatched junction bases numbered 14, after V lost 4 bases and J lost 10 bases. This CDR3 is CSVGQLAGGPTKQYF. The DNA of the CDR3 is TGCAGCGTTGGGCAGCTAGCGGGAGGGCCAACGAAACAGTACTTC.

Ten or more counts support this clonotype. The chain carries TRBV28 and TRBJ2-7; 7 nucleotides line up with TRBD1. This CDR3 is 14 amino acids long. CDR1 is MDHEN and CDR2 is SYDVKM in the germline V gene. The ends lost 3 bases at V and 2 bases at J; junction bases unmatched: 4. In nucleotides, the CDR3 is TGTGCCAGCAGTTTGTTCGGGACAGCCTACGAGCAGTACTTC. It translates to CASSLFGTAYEQYF.

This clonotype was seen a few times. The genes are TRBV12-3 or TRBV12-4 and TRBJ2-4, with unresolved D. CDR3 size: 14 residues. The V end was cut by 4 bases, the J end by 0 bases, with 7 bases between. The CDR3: CASSSGVAKNIQYF. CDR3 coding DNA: TGTGCCAGCAGTTCAGGCGTAGCCAAAAACATTCAGTACTTC.

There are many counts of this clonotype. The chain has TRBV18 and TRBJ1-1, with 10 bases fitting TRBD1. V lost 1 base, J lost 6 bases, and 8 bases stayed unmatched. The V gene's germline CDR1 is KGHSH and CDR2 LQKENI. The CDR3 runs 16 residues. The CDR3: CASSPRDRGEMAEAFF. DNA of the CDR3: TGTGCCAGCTCACCACGGGACAGGGGTGAAATGGCTGAAGCTTTCTTT.

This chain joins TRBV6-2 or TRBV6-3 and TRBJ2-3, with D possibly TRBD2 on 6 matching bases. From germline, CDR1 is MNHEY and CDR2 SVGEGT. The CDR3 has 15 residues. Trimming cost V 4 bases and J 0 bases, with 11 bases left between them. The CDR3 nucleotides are TGTGCCAGCAGTTGGGTAGCGGCTAGCACAGATACGCAGTATTTT. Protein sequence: CASSWVAASTDTQYF.

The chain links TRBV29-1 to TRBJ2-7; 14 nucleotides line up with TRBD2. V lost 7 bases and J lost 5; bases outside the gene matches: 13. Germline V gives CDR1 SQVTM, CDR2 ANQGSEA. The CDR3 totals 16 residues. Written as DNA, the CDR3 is TGCAGCGCCCGCCCCGGGACTAGCGGGAGTCTTAACGAGCAGTACTTC. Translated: CSARPGTSGSLNEQYF.

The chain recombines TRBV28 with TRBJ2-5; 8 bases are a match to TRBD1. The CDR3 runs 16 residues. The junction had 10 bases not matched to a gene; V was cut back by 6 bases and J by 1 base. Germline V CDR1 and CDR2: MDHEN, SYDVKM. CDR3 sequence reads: CASSFLGTGSQETQYF. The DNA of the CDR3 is TGTGCCAGCAGCTTTCTGGGGACAGGATCCCAAGAGACCCAGTACTTC.

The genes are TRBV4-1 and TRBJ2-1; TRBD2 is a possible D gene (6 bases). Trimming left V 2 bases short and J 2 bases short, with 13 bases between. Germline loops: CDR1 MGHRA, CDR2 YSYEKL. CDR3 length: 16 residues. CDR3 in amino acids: CASSQISGAPYNEQFF. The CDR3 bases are TGCGCCAGCAGCCAAATATCGGGAGCCCCCTACAATGAGCAGTTCTTC.

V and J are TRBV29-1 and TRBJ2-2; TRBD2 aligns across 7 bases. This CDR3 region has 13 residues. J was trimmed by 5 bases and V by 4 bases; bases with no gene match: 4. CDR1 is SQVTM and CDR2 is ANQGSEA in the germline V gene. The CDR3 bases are TGCAGCGTTGGGGTCGGGGGGACCGGGGAGCTGTTTTTT. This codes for CSVGVGGTGELFF.

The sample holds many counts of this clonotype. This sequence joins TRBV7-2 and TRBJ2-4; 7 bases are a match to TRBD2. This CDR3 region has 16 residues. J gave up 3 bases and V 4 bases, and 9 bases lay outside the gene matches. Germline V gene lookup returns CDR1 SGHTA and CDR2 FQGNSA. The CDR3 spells CASSSRPGGGKNIQYF. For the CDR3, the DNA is TGTGCCAGCAGCTCCCGTCCGGGGGGAGGCAAAAACATTCAGTACTTC.

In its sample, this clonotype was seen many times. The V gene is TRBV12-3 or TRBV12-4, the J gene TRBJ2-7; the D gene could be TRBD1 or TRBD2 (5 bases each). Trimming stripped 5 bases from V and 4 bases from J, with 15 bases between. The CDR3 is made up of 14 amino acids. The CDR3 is CASSRRGELYEQYF. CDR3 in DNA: TGTGCCAGCAGTAGGAGAGGGGAACTATACGAGCAGTACTTC.

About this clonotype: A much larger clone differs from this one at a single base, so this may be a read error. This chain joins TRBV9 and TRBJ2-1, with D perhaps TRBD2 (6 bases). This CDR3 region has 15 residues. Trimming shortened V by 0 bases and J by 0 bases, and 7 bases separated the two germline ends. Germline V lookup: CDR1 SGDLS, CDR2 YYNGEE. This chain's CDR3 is CASSVVGSSYNEQFF. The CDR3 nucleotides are TGTGCCAGCAGCGTAGTCGGGAGCTCCTACAATGAGCAGTTCTTC. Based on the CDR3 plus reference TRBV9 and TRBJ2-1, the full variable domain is DSGVTQTPKHLITATGQRVTLRCSPRSGDLSVYWYQQSLDQGLQFLIQYYNGEERAKGNILERFSAQQFPDLHSELNLSSLELGDSALYFCASSVVGSSYNEQFFGPGTRLTVL.

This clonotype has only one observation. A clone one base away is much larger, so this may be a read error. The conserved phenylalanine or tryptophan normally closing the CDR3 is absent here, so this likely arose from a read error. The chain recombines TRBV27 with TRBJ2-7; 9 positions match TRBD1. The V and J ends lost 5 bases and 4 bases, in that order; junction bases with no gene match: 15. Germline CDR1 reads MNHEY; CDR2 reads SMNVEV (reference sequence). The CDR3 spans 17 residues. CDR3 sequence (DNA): TGTGCCAGCAGTCCGCTCGTAGGACAGGGGAAGAAATACGAGCAGTACCTC. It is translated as CASSPLVGQGKKYEQYL.

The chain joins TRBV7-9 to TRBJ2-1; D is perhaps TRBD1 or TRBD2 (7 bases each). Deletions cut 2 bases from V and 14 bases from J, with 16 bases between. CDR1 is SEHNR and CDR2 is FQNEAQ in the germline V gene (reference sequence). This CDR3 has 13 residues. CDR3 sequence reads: CASSLSGGGSKFF. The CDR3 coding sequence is TGTGCCAGCAGCTTATCAGGGGGGGGAAGCAAGTTCTTC. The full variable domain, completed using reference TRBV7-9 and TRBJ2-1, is DTGVSQNPRHKITKRGQNVTFRCDPISEHNRLYWYRQTLGQGPEFLTYFQNEAQLEKSRLLSDRFSAERPKGSFSTLEIQRTEQGDSAMYLCASSLSGGGSKFFGPGTRLTVL.

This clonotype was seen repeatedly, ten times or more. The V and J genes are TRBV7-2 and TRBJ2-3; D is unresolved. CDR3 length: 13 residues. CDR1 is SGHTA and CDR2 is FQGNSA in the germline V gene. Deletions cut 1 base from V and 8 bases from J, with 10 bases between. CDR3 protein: CASSLGGRPTQYF. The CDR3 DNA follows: TGTGCCAGCAGCTTAGGAGGCCGGCCTACGCAGTATTTT.

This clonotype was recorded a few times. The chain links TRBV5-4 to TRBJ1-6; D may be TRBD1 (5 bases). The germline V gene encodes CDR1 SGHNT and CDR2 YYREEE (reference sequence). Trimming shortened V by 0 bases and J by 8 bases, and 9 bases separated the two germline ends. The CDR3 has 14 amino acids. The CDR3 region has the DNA TGTGCCAGCAGCTTGGCAGGGTCCTATTCACCCCTCCACTTT. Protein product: CASSLAGSYSPLHF.

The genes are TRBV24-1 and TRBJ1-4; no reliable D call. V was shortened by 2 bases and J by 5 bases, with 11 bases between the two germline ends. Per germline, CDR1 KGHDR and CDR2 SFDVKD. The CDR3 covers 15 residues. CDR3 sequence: CATSDSRRANEKLFF. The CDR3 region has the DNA TGTGCCACCAGTGATTCCCGGCGGGCCAATGAAAAACTGTTTTTT.

CDR3 coding DNA: TGTGCCAGCAGTGAAGCGGGGACCGGGGAGCTGTTTTTT. Translating it yields CASSEAGTGELFF. The chain uses TRBV2 and TRBJ2-2; D unresolved. This CDR3 contains 13 residues. With 0 bases removed from V and 5 bases from J, the gap between germline ends came to 4 bases. Germline V gene lookup returns CDR1 SNHLY and CDR2 FYNNEI.

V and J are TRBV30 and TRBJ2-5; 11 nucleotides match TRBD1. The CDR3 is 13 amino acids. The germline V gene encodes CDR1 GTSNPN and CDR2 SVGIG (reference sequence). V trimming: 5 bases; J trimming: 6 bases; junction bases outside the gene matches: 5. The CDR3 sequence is CAWGQGAGQTQYF. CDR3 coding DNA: TGTGCCTGGGGACAGGGGGCTGGACAGACCCAGTACTTC.

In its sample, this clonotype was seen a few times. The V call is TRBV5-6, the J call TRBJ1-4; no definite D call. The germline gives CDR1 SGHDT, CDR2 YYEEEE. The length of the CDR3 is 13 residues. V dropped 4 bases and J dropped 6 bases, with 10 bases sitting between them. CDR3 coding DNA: TGTGCCAGCAGCGCCTACATGGATGAAAAACTGTTTTTT. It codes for CASSAYMDEKLFF. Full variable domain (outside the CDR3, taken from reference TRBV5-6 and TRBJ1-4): DAGVTQSPTHLIKTRGQQVTLRCSPKSGHDTVSWYQQALGQGPQFIFQYYEEEERQRGNFPDRFSGHQFPNYSSELNVNALLLGDSALYLCASSAYMDEKLFFGSGTQLSVL.

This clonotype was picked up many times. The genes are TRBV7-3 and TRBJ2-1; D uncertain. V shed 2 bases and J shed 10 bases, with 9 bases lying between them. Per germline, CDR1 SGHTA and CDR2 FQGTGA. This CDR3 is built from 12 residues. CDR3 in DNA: TGTGCCAGCAGCTTAGTTGCCGGAGAGCAGTTCTTC. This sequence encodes CASSLVAGEQFF.

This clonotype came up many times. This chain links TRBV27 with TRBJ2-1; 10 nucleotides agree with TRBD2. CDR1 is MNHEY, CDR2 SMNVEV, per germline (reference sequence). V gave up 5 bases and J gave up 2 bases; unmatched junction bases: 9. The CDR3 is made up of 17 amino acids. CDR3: CASSPGGLADAYNEQFF. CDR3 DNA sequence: TGTGCCAGCAGTCCCGGCGGACTAGCGGACGCCTACAATGAGCAGTTCTTC.

The CDR3 DNA is TGCAGTGCTAGAGATGGAGGGCCCGAAGGGACCCAGTACTTC. It encodes CSARDGGPEGTQYF. This chain links TRBV20-1 with TRBJ2-5; a possible D gene is TRBD2 (6 bases). The CDR3 sequence is 14 residues long. From germline, CDR1 is DFQATT and CDR2 SNEGSKA (reference sequence). Deletions cut 0 bases from V and 7 bases from J, with 15 bases between.

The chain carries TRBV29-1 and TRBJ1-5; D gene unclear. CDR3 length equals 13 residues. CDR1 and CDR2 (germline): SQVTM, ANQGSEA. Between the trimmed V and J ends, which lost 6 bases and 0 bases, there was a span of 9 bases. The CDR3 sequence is CSVKQSSNQPQHF. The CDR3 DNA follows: TGCAGCGTGAAACAGAGTAGCAATCAGCCCCAGCATTTT.

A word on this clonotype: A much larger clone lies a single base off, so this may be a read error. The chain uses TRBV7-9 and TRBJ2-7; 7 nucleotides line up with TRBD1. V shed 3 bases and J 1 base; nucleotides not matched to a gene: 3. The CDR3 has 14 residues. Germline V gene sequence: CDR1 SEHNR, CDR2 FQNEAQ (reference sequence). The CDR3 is CASSFGQESYEQYF. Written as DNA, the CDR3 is TGTGCCAGCAGCTTCGGACAGGAATCCTACGAGCAGTACTTC.

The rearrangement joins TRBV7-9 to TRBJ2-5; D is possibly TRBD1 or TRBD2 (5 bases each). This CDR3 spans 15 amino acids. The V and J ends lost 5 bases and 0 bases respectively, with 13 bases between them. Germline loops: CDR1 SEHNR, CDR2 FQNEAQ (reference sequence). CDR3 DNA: TGTGCCAGCAGCCCGACCGGGGACGACCAAGAGACCCAGTACTTC. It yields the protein CASSPTGDDQETQYF.